This T cell receptor beta chain was obtained from a study of stem cell transplantation in POMP-related autoinflammatory disease. Study background: The study hypothesized thymoproteasome defects skew the TRB repertoire via impaired CD8+ selection.

Comments on this clone: Its antigen is not known.

The method was immunoSEQ multiplex PCR; TCRdb's version includes in-frame clones alone and lacks a portion of them. Among tens of thousands of clones listed, approximately 90% were seen once. CDR1 and CDR2 (germline): MDHEN, SYDVKM. With 5 bases removed from V and 10 bases from J, the gap between germline ends came to 8 bases. The CDR3 is 10 residues long. Study results and caveats: Unique TRB V-J gene pairings were limited in number in patients with PRAID.

This specimen was CD4+ T cells from PBMCs, taken after stem cell transplantation. This chain joins TRBV28 and TRBJ1-1; D not resolved. This sequence originates from a human patient with POMP-related autoinflammation and immune dysregulation (PRAID). These T cells may partly come from the graft donor. CDR3 residues: CASSPLVAFF. CDR3 nucleotides: TGTGCCAGCAGTCCCCTGGTAGCTTTCTTT.